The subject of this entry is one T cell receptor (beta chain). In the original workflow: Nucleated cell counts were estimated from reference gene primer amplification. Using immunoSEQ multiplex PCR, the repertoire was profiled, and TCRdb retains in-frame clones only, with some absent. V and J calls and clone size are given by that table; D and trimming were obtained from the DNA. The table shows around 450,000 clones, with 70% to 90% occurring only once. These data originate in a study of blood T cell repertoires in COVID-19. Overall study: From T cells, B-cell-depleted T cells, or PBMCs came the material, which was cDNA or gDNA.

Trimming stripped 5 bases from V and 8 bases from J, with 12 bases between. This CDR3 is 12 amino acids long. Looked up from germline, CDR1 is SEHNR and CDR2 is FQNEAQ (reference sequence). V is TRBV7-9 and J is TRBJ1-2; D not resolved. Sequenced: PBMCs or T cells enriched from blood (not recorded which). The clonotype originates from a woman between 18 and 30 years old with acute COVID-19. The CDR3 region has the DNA TGTGCCAGCAGCCTCGGAGGTTGGGGCTACACCTTC. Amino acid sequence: CASSLGGWGYTF.